Presented here are 19 T cell receptor beta chains from one specimen sequenced in a study of long-term antiretroviral therapy in people with HIV. Sequencing relied on immunoSEQ assay v3.0, run at survey level. The method was immunoSEQ multiplex PCR; TCRdb's version includes in-frame clones alone and lacks a portion of them. The sample lists about 30,000 clones; around 80% were seen once. The sample in question was unsorted PBMCs, obtained 3 years after starting antiretroviral therapy. These receptors were taken from a man aged 35 to 55 with HIV.

The chain couples TRBV10-2 to TRBJ1-1; possibly TRBD1 for D (6 bases). Trimming stripped 5 bases from V and 0 bases from J, with 13 bases between. CDR1 is WSHSY, CDR2 SAAADI, per germline. The CDR3 runs to 15 residues. The CDR3 sequence is CASSRRGGMNTEAFF. The DNA for the CDR3 is TGCGCCAGCAGTAGAAGAGGGGGAATGAACACTGAAGCTTTCTTT.

This chain uses TRBV4-1 with TRBJ1-5, with D maybe TRBD1 (5 bases). Per the germline V gene, CDR1 is MGHRA and CDR2 is YSYEKL. The CDR3 consists of 17 residues. V dropped 2 bases and J dropped 2 bases, with 16 bases sitting between them. The CDR3 spells CASSQTWDPQRNQPQHF. The CDR3 DNA sequence: TGCGCCAGCAGCCAAACCTGGGACCCACAGCGCAATCAGCCCCAGCATTTT.

The chain couples TRBV7-8 to TRBJ2-2; TRBD1 agrees at 9 bases. The germline V gene encodes CDR1 SGHVS and CDR2 FQNEAQ. Trimming cost V 5 bases and J 3 bases; bases outside gene matches: 4. The CDR3 is made up of 15 amino acids. The CDR3 spells CASSLGTGYTGELFF. As DNA, the CDR3 is TGTGCCAGCAGCCTCGGGACAGGGTACACCGGGGAGCTGTTTTTT.

This chain connects TRBV5-8 to TRBJ1-1; tentative D call: TRBD1 (6 bases). The length of the CDR3 is 15 residues. Trimming removed 1 base from V and 6 bases from J, with 16 bases in between. Germline V gene lookup returns CDR1 SGHTS and CDR2 YDEGEE. In DNA, the CDR3 is TGTGCCAGCAGCTTGACCGGACAGAAAACTTCTGAAGCTTTCTTT. Protein: CASSLTGQKTSEAFF.

This rearrangement joins TRBV7-9 to TRBJ1-1; the D gene is possibly TRBD1 (5 bases). Germline CDR1 reads SEHNR; CDR2 reads FQNEAQ (reference sequence). Between the trimmed V and J ends, which lost 1 base and 8 bases, there was a span of 14 bases. The CDR3 has 14 residues. CDR3 DNA: TGTGCCAGCAGCTTAGGGGGCTCACCCCGCGAAGCTTTCTTT. Translation gives CASSLGGSPREAFF.

The rearrangement joins TRBV27 to TRBJ1-1, with 10 bases aligning to TRBD1. This CDR3 has 15 residues. Germline CDR1 and CDR2: MNHEY and SMNVEV (reference sequence). V shed 3 bases, J shed 4 bases, and the junction held 5 bases outside the gene matches. This chain's CDR3 is CASSLRQGARTEAFF. The CDR3 DNA reads as TGTGCCAGCAGTTTGAGACAGGGGGCGCGCACTGAAGCTTTCTTT.

The V and J genes are TRBV7-9 and TRBJ2-7; TRBD1 is a possible D gene (5 bases). CDR3 size: 15 residues. Per the germline V gene, CDR1 is SEHNR and CDR2 is FQNEAQ (reference sequence). Trimming took 3 bases from V and 7 from J, leaving 19 bases between them. CDR3 amino acids: CASSFYGAALGEQYF. CDR3 bases: TGTGCCAGCAGCTTCTATGGGGCAGCCTTAGGGGAGCAGTACTTC. Variable domain in full (rest from reference TRBV7-9 and TRBJ2-7): DTGVSQNPRHKITKRGQNVTFRCDPISEHNRLYWYRQTLGQGPEFLTYFQNEAQLEKSRLLSDRFSAERPKGSFSTLEIQRTEQGDSAMYLCASSFYGAALGEQYFGPGTRLTVT.

V and J are TRBV25-1 and TRBJ2-5; D perhaps matches TRBD1 (5 bases). V was pared by 3 bases and J by 7 bases, with 15 bases between. Germline V lookup: CDR1 MGHDK, CDR2 SYGVNS. The CDR3 is 14 residues long. Here the CDR3 reads CASSEGPTKRTQYF. The CDR3 region has the DNA TGTGCCAGCAGTGAGGGGCCCACCAAGAGGACCCAGTACTTC.

In its sample, this clone was seen once. The V gene is TRBV30, the J gene TRBJ2-7; D may be TRBD1 (7 bases). From germline, CDR1 is GTSNPN and CDR2 SVGIG (reference sequence). The length of the CDR3 is 14 residues. V was cut by 8 bases and J by 3 bases, with 20 bases left in between. The CDR3 DNA reads as TGTGCCCACCCTTTCGGAGGGGGCGGCTACGAGCAGTACTTC. Encoded protein: CAHPFGGGGYEQYF.

The chain uses TRBV7-6 and TRBJ2-2, with D perhaps matching TRBD1 or TRBD2 (5 bases each). Germline lookup yields CDR1 SGHVS and CDR2 FNYEAQ. The CDR3 spans 17 residues. Trimming removed 6 bases at V and 3 bases at J, with 20 bases between. The DNA for the CDR3 is TGTGCCAGCAGTCCCCCCCGGGACGGTAGGTACACCGGGGAGCTGTTTTTT. This codes for CASSPPRDGRYTGELFF.

A single count supports this clone. The chain joins TRBV5-3 to TRBJ1-1; a weak D match, TRBD1 (6 bases). TRBV5-3 is assigned to the ORF class and has an uncertain function. V was clipped by 4 bases and J by 1 base, with 17 bases between them. The CDR3 totals 16 residues. Written as DNA, the CDR3 is TGTGCCAGAAGCCCGAGTAAGGGACAAAGGAACACTGAAGCTTTCTTT. Residues: CARSPSKGQRNTEAFF.

The CDR3 DNA sequence: TGTGCCAGTAGAACAGGGGTTGGCTACACCTTC. Protein sequence: CASRTGVGYTF. This rearrangement joins TRBV19 to TRBJ1-2; 7 bases map to TRBD1. CDR3 length equals 11 residues. V shed 6 bases, J shed 7 bases, and the junction held 2 bases outside the gene matches. The V gene's germline CDR1 is LNHDA and CDR2 SQIVND (reference sequence).

The V call is TRBV6-1, the J call TRBJ1-1; TRBD1 aligns across 7 bases. Trimming at V came to 4 bases and at J to 6 bases, leaving 5 bases not matched to a gene. CDR3 size: 13 residues. Germline assignment: CDR1 MNHNS and CDR2 SASEGT. The CDR3 is CASSVGTDSEAFF. The DNA for the CDR3 is TGTGCCAGCAGTGTCGGGACAGACTCTGAAGCTTTCTTT.

The chain employs TRBV5-4 and TRBJ2-4; D is uncertain. The CDR3 totals 12 residues. Per the germline V gene, CDR1 is SGHNT and CDR2 is YYREEE (reference sequence). V dropped 2 bases and J dropped 5 bases, with 5 bases sitting between them. The CDR3 DNA reads TGTGCCAGCAGCTTTGAAGAAAACATTCAGTACTTC. Its protein is CASSFEENIQYF. The full variable domain, its missing parts supplied by reference TRBV5-4 and TRBJ2-4, is ETGVTQSPTHLIKTRGQQVTLRCSSQSGHNTVSWYQQALGQGPQFIFQYYREEENGRGNFPPRFSGLQFPNYSSELNVNALELDDSALYLCASSFEENIQYFGAGTRLSVL.

The J gene is TRBJ2-3, the V gene TRBV7-9, with 11 positions matching TRBD2. The CDR3 is 17 residues long. With V trimmed by 4 bases and J by 0 bases, 6 bases remained unmatched. Germline CDR1 SEHNR, CDR2 FQNEAQ (reference sequence). DNA of the CDR3: TGTGCCAGCAGCTCTAGCGGGAGGCCCCCTAGCACAGATACGCAGTATTTT. It translates to CASSSSGRPPSTDTQYF.

The chain employs TRBV25-1 and TRBJ1-2; D gene unclear. Germline V lookup: CDR1 MGHDK, CDR2 SYGVNS. V was cut by 7 bases and J by 6 bases, with 6 bases left in between. The CDR3 totals 10 residues. The CDR3 coding sequence is TGTGCCAGCATAAGGCATGGCTACACCTTC. Amino acids: CASIRHGYTF.

This chain links TRBV4-1 with TRBJ2-2, with D possibly being TRBD2 (5 bases). CDR1 is MGHRA, CDR2 YSYEKL, per germline. CDR3 length equals 17 residues. Trimming removed 0 bases from V and 0 bases from J, with 11 bases in between. This chain's CDR3 is CASSQEEATANTGELFF. In DNA form, the CDR3 reads TGCGCCAGCAGCCAAGAGGAGGCCACTGCGAACACCGGGGAGCTGTTTTTT.

V and J are TRBV5-1 and TRBJ2-7, with D possibly TRBD2 on 5 matching bases. Trimming shortened V by 0 bases and J by 3 bases, and 13 bases separated the two germline ends. Germline values: CDR1 SGHRS, CDR2 YFSETQ. This CDR3 has 15 amino acids. CDR3 sequence reads: CASSLGAGGLYEQYF. CDR3 bases: TGCGCCAGCAGCTTGGGGGCAGGCGGACTCTACGAGCAGTACTTC.

The chain uses TRBV19 and TRBJ2-1; D is tentatively TRBD1 or TRBD2 (6 bases each). There are 15 residues in the CDR3. Germline assignment: CDR1 LNHDA and CDR2 SQIVND (reference sequence). Trimming stripped 8 bases from V and 2 bases from J, with 16 bases between. The CDR3 spells CASAHGGGAYNEQFF. CDR3 in DNA: TGTGCCAGTGCGCACGGGGGCGGCGCCTACAATGAGCAGTTCTTC.